The TCR beta chain under discussion was sequenced for a study of control samples from healthy donors and cancer patients. Germline V CDR1 and CDR2: SGHVS, FNYEAQ. V trimming: 5 bases; J trimming: 8 bases; junction bases outside the gene matches: 12. The CDR3 covers 17 residues. Profiled with immunoSEQ multiplex PCR; TCRdb holds only in-frame clones, not every one. The table shows about 130,000 clones, with 85% to 95% occurring only once. The sequence was obtained from a man aged 50 to 59 with head and neck cancer. Sequencing was performed on PBMCs. The V and J genes are TRBV7-6 and TRBJ2-3; 14 nucleotides agree with TRBD2. The CDR3 DNA follows: TGTGCCAGCAGCGGCGGGACTAGCGGGGGCTACGGGGTTACGCAGTATTTT. This translates into CASSGGTSGGYGVTQYF.